This TCR beta chain was profiled in a study of cytomegalovirus exposure and HLA in healthy donors. The PCR was carried out with 60 Vbeta primers and 13 Jbeta primers. Sequencing used immunoSEQ multiplex PCR; TCRdb keeps in-frame clones, though not all of them. The sample has about 87,000 clones, more than 75% seen once. There are 15 residues in the CDR3. V shed 6 bases and J 0 bases; nucleotides not matched to a gene: 6. CDR1 and CDR2 from the germline V gene are ENHRY and SYGVKD. The chain recombines TRBV10-3 with TRBJ2-3; TRBD1 matches 7 bases. The source is a woman in her 40s in good health and CMV-seronegative. Sequenced: PBMCs. This chain's CDR3 is CAISGTESSTDTQYF. CDR3 DNA sequence: TGTGCCATCAGCGGGACAGAGTCCAGCACAGATACGCAGTATTTT.